The 6 T cell receptor beta chains in this list originate from one sample, sequenced in a study of OX40 agonist ivuxolimab in advanced cancers. This table comes from immunoSEQ multiplex PCR, and its TCRdb copy is limited to in-frame clones, with some not included. The sample contains over 35,000 clones, more than 80% of which appear only once. This material consisted of CD4+ or CD8+ T cells sorted from blood, taken in a trial of the OX40 agonist ivuxolimab. The source is an adult with an advanced solid tumor such as melanoma, head and neck, liver or kidney cancer.

This sequence joins TRBV9 and TRBJ1-2; TRBD1 matches 7 bases. CDR3 length equals 15 residues. With 0 bases clipped from V and 8 bases from J, the junction kept 10 bases outside the gene matches. Germline V lookup: CDR1 SGDLS, CDR2 YYNGEE. The DNA for the CDR3 is TGTGCCAGCAGCGTAGGGGACAGAGGGGGTTTCGGCTACACCTTC. This encodes CASSVGDRGGFGYTF.

The V and J genes are TRBV2 and TRBJ2-7; D uncertain. CDR3 length equals 13 residues. Germline V gene data show CDR1 as SNHLY and CDR2 as FYNNEI. Trimming took 4 bases from V and 0 from J, leaving 7 bases between them. CDR3 in amino acids: CASSVENSYEQYF. CDR3 DNA: TGTGCCAGCAGTGTGGAGAACTCCTACGAGCAGTACTTC.

V gene TRBV9 combines with J gene TRBJ2-2; 12 bases map to TRBD2. Unmatched junction bases numbered 7, after V lost 2 bases and J lost 5 bases. Germline-derived CDR1 and CDR2 are SGDLS and YYNGEE. The CDR3 length is 17 residues. Here the CDR3 reads CASSVTLAGGGTGELFF. Written as DNA, the CDR3 is TGTGCCAGCAGCGTTACACTAGCGGGGGGTGGTACCGGGGAGCTGTTTTTT.

This rearrangement joins TRBV4-3 to TRBJ2-5; 10 bases match TRBD1. The J segment lost 5 bases and the V segment lost 1 base, leaving 10 bases of the junction unmatched. The CDR3 has 17 amino acids. Germline V gene data show CDR1 as LGHNA and CDR2 as YSLEER. The CDR3 coding sequence is TGCGCCAGCAGCCAAGGAAGGGGACAGGGGTTTTTGGAGACCCAGTACTTC. Encoded protein: CASSQGRGQGFLETQYF.

The gene calls are TRBV4-3 and TRBJ1-6; D is undetermined. V lost 4 bases to trimming and J lost 0 bases, with 7 bases between them. The germline V gene has CDR1 LGHNA and CDR2 YSLEER. The CDR3 sequence is 15 residues long. CDR3 DNA: TGCGCCAGCAGCCCCCGGAGCTCCTATAATTCACCCCTCCACTTT. Encoded protein: CASSPRSSYNSPLHF.

The chain carries TRBV5-1 and TRBJ2-5; the D gene is possibly TRBD2 (5 bases). Germline V gene data show CDR1 as SGHRS and CDR2 as YFSETQ. The CDR3 is 11 amino acids. The V gene lost 3 bases and the J gene lost 5 bases, with 5 bases spanning the gap. CDR3 in DNA: TGCGCCAGCAGCTCGGGGGAGACCCAGTACTTC. Its protein is CASSSGETQYF.